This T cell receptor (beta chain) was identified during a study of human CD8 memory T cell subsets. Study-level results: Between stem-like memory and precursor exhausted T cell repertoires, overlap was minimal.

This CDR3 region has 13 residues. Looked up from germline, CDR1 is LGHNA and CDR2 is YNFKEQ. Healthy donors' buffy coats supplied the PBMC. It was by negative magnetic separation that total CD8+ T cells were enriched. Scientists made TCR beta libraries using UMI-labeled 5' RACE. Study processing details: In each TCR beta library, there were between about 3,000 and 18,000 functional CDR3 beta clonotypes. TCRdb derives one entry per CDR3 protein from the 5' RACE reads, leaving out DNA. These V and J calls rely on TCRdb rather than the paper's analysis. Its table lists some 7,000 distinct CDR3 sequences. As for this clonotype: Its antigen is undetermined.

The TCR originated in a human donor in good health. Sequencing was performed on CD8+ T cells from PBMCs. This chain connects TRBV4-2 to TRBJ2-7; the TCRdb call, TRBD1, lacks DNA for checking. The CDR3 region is CASSPTGTYEQYF.